This T cell receptor (beta chain) stems from a study of cytomegalovirus exposure and HLA in healthy donors. Concerning this clone: Its target is unknown.

The study ran its PCR with 60 Vbeta and 13 Jbeta primers. Only in-frame clones appear in the TCRdb table, and some are missing; sequencing was by immunoSEQ multiplex PCR. Here the sample spans some 120,000 clones, less than 80% being singletons. Study-level points and caveats: Productive rates of about 90% or about 30% were seen for most TCR beta V segments in an earlier analysis. Fewer N-insertions than the roughly 630-donor mean were reportedly shown by an Asian-associated ancestry cluster in a later analysis.

This CDR3 is 15 amino acids long. Germline V gene data show CDR1 as MNHNS and CDR2 as SASEGT. The V segment lost 1 base and the J segment 8 bases; nucleotides outside the gene matches: 5. Each of the donors was a healthy bone marrow donor. Sequencing input: PBMCs. The V and J genes are TRBV6-1 and TRBJ1-4; TRBD1 aligns across 9 bases. The receptor was isolated from a man aged 25 to 40 in good health and CMV-seronegative. CDR3 loop: CASSEETGGAEKLFF. Written as DNA, the CDR3 is TGTGCCAGCAGTGAAGAAACAGGGGGCGCGGAAAAACTGTTTTTT.